This note documents a single TCR beta chain sequence. Primers used in a second PCR of about 7 to 12 cycles were a sample-barcoded 5' primer and a J-beta primer mix. Via MiXCR, TCRdb re-called the 5' RACE reads, giving one row per CDR3 protein. In the table there are some 560,000 distinct CDR3 sequences, about 28% of which are singletons. The sample belongs to a study of blood T cells in healthy people across ages. CDR3 length: 14 residues. V dropped 4 bases and J dropped 7; count of bases not matched to a gene: 10. The germline V gene encodes CDR1 SGHRS and CDR2 YFSETQ. A further study also used this sample, focusing on T cells of mothers and their children.

This rearrangement joins TRBV5-1 to TRBJ2-5; 7 nucleotides align to TRBD1. Sequencing input: blood. The receptor comes from a boy aged 2-9 years in good health. The CDR3 DNA reads as TGCGCCAGCAGCCCGGGGACAGCGAAGGGGACCCAGTACTTC. Translating gives CASSPGTAKGTQYF.